This TCR beta chain was recorded in a study of cytomegalovirus exposure and HLA in healthy donors. At the level of the study: In terms of ancestry, the Caucasian-associated cluster contained roughly 81% of the approximately 380 genotyped donors.

In the PCR, 60 Vbeta and 13 Jbeta primers were used. Profiling relied on immunoSEQ multiplex PCR, and the TCRdb table lists in-frame clones only, not all of them. The sample shows 150,000 to 200,000 clones, roughly 79% of them seen only once. Per the germline V gene, CDR1 is LNHDA and CDR2 is SQIVND (reference sequence). Trimming cost V 5 bases and J 2 bases, with 9 bases left between them. The CDR3 has 14 residues. Study-wide findings and caveats: A likely sequencing artifact accounted for one observed cluster of highly shared sequence variants. Roughly uniform depth of sequencing across donors was assumed in presence/absence analyses.

In the case of this clone: Its cognate antigen is unknown.

This sequence originates from a man in his thirties or forties in good health and CMV-seronegative. V gene TRBV19 combines with J gene TRBJ1-4, with D unresolved. The specimen sequenced was PBMCs. The CDR3 here is CASSRRGTNEKLFF. The DNA for the CDR3 is TGTGCCAGTAGTCGTCGGGGTACTAATGAAAAACTGTTTTTT.